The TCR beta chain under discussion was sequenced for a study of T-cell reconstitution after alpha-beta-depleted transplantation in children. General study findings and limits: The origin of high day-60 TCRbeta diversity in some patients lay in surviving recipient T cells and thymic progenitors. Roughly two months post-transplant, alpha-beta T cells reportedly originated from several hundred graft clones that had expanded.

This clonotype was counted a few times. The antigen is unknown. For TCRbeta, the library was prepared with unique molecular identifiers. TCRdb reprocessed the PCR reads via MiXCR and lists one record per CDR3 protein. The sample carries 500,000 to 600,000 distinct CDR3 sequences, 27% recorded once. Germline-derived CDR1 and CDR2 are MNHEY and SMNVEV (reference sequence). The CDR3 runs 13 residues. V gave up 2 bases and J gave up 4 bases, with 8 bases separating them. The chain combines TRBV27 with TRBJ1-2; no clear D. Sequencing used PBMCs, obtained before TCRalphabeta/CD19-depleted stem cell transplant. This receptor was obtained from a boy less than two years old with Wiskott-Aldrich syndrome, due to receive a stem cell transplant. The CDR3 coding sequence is TGTGCCAGCAGTTTAAACTTGGGCTATGGCTACACCTTC. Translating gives CASSLNLGYGYTF.